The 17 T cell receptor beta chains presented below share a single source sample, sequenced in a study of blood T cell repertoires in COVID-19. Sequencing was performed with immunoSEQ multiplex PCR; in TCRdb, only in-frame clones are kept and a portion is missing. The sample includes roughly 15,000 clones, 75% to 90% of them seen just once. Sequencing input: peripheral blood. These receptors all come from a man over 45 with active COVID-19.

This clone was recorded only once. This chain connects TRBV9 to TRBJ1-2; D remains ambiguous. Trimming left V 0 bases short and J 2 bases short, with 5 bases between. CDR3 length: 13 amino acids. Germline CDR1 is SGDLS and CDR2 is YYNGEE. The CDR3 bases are TGTGCCAGCAGCGTAGACACGAACTATGGCTACACCTTC. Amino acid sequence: CASSVDTNYGYTF.

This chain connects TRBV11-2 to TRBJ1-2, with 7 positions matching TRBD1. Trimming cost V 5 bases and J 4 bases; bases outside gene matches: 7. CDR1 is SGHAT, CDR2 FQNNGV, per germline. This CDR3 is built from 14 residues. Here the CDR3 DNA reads TGTGCCAGCAGCCCCTCCGGGACAGCCTATGGCTACACCTTC. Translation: CASSPSGTAYGYTF.

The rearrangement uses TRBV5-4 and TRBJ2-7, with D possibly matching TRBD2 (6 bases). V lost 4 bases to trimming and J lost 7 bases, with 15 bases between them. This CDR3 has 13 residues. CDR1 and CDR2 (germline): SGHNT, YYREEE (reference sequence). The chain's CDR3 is CASSPDGAGEQYF. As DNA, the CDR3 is TGTGCCAGCAGCCCCGACGGGGCGGGAGAGCAGTACTTC.

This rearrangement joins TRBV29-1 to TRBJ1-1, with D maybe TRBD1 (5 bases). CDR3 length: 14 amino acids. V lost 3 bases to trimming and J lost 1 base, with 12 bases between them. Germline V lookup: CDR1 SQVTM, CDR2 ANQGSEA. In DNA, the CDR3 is TGCAGCGTTGATTCCGGGGGGAGGAACACTGAAGCTTTCTTT. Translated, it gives CSVDSGGRNTEAFF. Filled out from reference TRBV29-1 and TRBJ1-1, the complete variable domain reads SAVISQKPSRDICQRGTSLTIQCQVDSQVTMMFWYRQQPGQSLTLIATANQGSEATYESGFVIDKFPISRPNLTFSTLTVSNMSPEDSSIYLCSVDSGGRNTEAFFGQGTRLTVV.

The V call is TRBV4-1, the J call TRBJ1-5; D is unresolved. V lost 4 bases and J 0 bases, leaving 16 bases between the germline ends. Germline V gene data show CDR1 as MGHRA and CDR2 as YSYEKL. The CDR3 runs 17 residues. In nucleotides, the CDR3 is TGCGCCAGCAGCCTCGAACCCCTCCGACATAGCAATCAGCCCCAGCATTTT. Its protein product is CASSLEPLRHSNQPQHF.

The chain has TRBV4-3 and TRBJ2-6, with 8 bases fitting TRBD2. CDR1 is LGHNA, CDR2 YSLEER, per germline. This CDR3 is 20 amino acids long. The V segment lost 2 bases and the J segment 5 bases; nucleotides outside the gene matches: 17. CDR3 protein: CASSQSLRGGAQVRANVLTF. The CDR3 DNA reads TGCGCCAGCAGCCAATCCCTTCGGGGGGGGGCGCAGGTTAGGGCCAACGTCCTGACTTTC.

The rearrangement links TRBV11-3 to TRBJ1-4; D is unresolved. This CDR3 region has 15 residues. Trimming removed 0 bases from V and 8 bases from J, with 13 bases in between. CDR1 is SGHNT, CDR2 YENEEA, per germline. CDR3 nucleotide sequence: TGTGCCAGCAGCTTAGATTACGGGGTGGACGAAAAACTGTTTTTT. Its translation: CASSLDYGVDEKLFF.

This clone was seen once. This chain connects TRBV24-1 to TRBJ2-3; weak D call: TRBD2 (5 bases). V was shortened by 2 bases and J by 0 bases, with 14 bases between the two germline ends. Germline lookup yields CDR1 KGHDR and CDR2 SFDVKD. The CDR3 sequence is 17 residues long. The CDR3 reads CATSDYAGRTSTDTQYF. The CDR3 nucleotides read TGTGCCACCAGTGATTATGCCGGACGGACTAGCACAGATACGCAGTATTTT.

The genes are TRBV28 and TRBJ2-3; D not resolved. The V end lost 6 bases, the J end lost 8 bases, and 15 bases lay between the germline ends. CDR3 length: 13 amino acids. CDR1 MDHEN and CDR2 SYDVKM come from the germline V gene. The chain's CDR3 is CASSPAIAVTQYF. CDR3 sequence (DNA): TGTGCCAGCAGCCCAGCGATAGCTGTTACGCAGTATTTT.

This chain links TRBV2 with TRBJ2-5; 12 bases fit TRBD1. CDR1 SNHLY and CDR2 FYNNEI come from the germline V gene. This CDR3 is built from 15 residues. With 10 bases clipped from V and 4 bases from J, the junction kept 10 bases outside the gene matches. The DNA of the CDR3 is TGTGCCACCAAGCGGGGGACAGGGGGCTCAGAGACCCAGTACTTC. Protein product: CATKRGTGGSETQYF. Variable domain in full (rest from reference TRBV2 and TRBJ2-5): EPEVTQTPSHQVTQMGQEVILRCVPISNHLYFYWYRQILGQKVEFLVSFYNNEISEKSEIFDDQFSVERPDGSNFTLKIRSTKLEDSAMYFCATKRGTGGSETQYFGPGTRLLVL.

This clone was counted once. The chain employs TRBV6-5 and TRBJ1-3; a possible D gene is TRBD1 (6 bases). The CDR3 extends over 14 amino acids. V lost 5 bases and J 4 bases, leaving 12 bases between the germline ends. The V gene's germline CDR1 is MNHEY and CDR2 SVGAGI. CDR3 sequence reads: CASSTGTLGNTIYF. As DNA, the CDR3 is TGTGCCAGCAGTACCGGGACACTAGGAAACACCATATATTTT.

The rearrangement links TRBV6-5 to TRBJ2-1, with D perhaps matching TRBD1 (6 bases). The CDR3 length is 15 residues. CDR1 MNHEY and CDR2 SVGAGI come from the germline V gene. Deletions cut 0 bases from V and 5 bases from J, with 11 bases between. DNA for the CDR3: TGTGCCAGCAGTTACTCGCCAGGGGTGGACAATGAGCAGTTCTTC. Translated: CASSYSPGVDNEQFF.

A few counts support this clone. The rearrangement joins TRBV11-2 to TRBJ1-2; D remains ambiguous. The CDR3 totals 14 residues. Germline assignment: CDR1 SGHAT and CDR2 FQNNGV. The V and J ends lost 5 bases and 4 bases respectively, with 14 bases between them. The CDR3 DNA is TGTGCCAGCAGCCCAGACATGGGAGGCTATGGCTACACCTTC. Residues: CASSPDMGGYGYTF.

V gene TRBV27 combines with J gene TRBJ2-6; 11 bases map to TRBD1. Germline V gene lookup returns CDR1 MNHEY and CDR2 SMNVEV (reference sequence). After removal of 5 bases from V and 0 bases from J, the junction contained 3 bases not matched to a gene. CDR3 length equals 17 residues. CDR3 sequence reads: CASSSGTGGSGANVLTF. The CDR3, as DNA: TGTGCCAGCAGTAGCGGGACAGGGGGCTCTGGGGCCAACGTCCTGACTTTC.

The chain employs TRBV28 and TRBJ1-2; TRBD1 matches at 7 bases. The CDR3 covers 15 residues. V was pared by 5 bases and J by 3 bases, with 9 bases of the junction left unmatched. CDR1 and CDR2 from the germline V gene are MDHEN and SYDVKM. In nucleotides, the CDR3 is TGTGCCAGCAGTGTCTCCCTGGGGACAGACTATGGCTACACCTTC. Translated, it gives CASSVSLGTDYGYTF.

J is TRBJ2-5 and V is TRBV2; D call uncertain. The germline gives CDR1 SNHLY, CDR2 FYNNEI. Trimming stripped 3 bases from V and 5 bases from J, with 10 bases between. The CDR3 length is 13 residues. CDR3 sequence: CASSELRSETQYF. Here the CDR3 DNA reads TGTGCCAGCAGTGAGCTGAGGTCGGAGACCCAGTACTTC.

The CDR3 is CASSPRRLADEQYF. CDR3 bases: TGTGCCAGCTCGCCCCGCAGACTAGCTGACGAGCAGTACTTC. The chain has TRBV18 and TRBJ2-7, with TRBD2 identical over 7 bases. Germline V CDR1 and CDR2: KGHSH, LQKENI. J was trimmed by 5 bases and V by 6 bases; bases with no gene match: 10. This CDR3 spans 14 amino acids.